This T cell receptor (beta chain) comes out of a study of cytomegalovirus exposure and HLA in healthy donors. Study-level results: Association with HLA alleles at 0.05 false discovery rate was found for around 15,000 TCR beta sequences in a later analysis. Most of the TCR beta V segments (in an earlier analysis) were productive either about 87% or about 30% of the time. V- and J-gene trimming in TCR beta was tied to a missense DCLRE1C variant by an analysis performed later.

This clone was seen just once. The antigen remains undetermined. CDR3 size: 13 residues. V was pared by 4 bases and J by 0 bases, with 6 bases between. CDR1 and CDR2 (germline): SNHLY, FYNNEI. 60 Vbeta and 13 Jbeta primers were used in PCR. The method was immunoSEQ multiplex PCR; TCRdb's version includes in-frame clones alone and lacks a portion of them. This table has about 180,000 clones, around 82% appearing once. The clonotype comes from a man aged 55 to 69 in good health and CMV-seronegative. Sequenced sample: PBMCs. The rearrangement links TRBV2 to TRBJ1-1; D might be TRBD1 (6 bases). The CDR3 coding sequence is TGTGCCAGCAGTGGACAGGTGAACACTGAAGCTTTCTTT. Translated, it gives CASSGQVNTEAFF.